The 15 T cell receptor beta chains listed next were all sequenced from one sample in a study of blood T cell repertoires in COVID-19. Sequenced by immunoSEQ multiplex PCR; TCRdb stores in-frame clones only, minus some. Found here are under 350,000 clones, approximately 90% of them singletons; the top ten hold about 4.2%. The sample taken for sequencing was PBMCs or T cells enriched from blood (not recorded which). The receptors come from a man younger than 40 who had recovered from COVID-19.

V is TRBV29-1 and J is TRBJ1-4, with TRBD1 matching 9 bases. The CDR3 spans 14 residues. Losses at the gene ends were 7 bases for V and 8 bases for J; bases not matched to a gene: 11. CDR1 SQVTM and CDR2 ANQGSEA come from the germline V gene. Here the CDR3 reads CSASIGTGQEKLFF. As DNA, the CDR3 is TGCAGCGCAAGTATAGGGACAGGGCAAGAAAAACTGTTTTTT.

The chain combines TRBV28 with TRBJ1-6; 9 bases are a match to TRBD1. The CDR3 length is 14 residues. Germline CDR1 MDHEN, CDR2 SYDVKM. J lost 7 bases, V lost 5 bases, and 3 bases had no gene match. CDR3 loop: CASSRQGENSPLHF. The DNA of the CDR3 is TGTGCCAGCAGTCGACAGGGGGAAAATTCACCCCTCCACTTT.

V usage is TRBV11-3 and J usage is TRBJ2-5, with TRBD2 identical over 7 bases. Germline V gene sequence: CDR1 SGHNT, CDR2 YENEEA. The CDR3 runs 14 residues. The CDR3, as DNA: TGTGCGGGGGAGGGCAGGGAGGGCCAAGAGACCCAGTACTTC. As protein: CAGEGREGQETQYF.

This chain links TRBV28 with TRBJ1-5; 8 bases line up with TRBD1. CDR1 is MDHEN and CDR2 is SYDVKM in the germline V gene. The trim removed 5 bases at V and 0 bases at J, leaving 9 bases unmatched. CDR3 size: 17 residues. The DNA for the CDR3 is TGTGCCAGCAGTCTCCCCGGGACAGGCGTTAGCAATCAGCCCCAGCATTTT. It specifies CASSLPGTGVSNQPQHF. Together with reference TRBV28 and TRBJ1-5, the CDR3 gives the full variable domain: DVKVTQSSRYLVKRTGEKVFLECVQDMDHENMFWYRQDPGLGLRLIYFSYDVKMKEKGDIPEGYSVSREKKERFSLILESASTNQTSMYLCASSLPGTGVSNQPQHFGDGTRLSIL.

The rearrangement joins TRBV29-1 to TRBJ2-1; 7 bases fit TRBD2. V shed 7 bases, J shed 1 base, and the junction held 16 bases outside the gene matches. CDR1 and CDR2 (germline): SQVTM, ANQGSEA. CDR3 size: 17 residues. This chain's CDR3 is CSASRAGAGSSYNEQFF. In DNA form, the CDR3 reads TGCAGCGCCTCTAGGGCGGGAGCGGGTAGTTCCTACAATGAGCAGTTCTTC.

The DNA for the CDR3 is TGTGCCAGCAGCTTAGCGGGGGGGCCCTCTTTTGGAGATACGCAGTATTTT. It yields the protein CASSLAGGPSFGDTQYF. This rearrangement joins TRBV7-2 to TRBJ2-3, with D perhaps matching TRBD2 (7 bases). The length of the CDR3 is 17 residues. Looked up from germline, CDR1 is SGHTA and CDR2 is FQGNSA. Trimming stripped 0 bases from V and 5 bases from J, with 18 bases between.

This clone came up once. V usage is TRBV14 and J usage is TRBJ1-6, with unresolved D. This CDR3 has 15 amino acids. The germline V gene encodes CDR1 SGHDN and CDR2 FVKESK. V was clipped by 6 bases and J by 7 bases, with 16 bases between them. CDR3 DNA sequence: TGTGCCAGCAGTCACCGTGGGCTACAGAATTCACCCCTCCACTTT. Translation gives CASSHRGLQNSPLHF.

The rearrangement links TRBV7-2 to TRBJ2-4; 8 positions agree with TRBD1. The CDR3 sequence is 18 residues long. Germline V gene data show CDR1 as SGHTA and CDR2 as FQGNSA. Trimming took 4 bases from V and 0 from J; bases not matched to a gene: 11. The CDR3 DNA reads TGTGCCAGCAGCTACGAGAGGTCGACAGGGGTAGCCAAAAACATTCAGTACTTC. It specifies CASSYERSTGVAKNIQYF.

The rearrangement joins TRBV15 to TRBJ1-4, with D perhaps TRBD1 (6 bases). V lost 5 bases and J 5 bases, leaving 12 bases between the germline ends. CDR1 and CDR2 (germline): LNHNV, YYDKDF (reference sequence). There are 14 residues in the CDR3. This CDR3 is CATSFRDTNEKLFF. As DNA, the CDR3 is TGTGCCACCAGCTTCCGGGACACAAATGAAAAACTGTTTTTT.

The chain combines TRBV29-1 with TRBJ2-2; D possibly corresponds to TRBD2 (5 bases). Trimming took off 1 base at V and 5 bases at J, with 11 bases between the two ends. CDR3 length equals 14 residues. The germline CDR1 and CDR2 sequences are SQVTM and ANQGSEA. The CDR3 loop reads CSVEGASGTGELFF. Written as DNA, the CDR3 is TGCAGCGTTGAAGGGGCCTCGGGGACCGGGGAGCTGTTTTTT.

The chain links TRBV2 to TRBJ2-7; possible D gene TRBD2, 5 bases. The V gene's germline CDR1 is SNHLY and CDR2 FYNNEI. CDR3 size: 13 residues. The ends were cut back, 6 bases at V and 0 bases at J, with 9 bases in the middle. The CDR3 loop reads CASRGGYSYEQYF. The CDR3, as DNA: TGTGCCAGCAGAGGCGGGTACTCCTACGAGCAGTACTTC.

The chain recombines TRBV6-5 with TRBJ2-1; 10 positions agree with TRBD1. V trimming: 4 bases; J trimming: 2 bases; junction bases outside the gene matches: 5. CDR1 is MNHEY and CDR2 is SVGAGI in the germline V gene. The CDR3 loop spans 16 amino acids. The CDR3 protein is CASSLTGTGAYNEQFF. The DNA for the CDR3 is TGTGCCAGCAGTTTAACCGGGACAGGGGCCTACAATGAGCAGTTCTTC.

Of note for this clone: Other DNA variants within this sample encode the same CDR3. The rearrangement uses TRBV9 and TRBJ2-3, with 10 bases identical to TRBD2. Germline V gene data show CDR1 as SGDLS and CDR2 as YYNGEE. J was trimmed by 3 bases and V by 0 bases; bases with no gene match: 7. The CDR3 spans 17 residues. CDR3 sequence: CASSVVPSGGATDTQYF. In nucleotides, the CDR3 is TGTGCCAGCAGCGTAGTCCCTAGCGGGGGAGCAACAGATACGCAGTATTTT.

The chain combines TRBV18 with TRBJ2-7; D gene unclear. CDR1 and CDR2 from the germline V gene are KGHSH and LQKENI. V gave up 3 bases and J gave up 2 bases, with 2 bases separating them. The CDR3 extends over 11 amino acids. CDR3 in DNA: TGTGCCAGCTCACCCACCTACGAGCAGTACTTC. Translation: CASSPTYEQYF.

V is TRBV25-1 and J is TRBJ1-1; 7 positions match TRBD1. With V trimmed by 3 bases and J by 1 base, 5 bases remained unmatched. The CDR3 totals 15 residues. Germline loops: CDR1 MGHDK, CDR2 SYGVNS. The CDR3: CASSDPQGWNTEAFF. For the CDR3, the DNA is TGTGCCAGCAGTGACCCACAGGGGTGGAACACTGAAGCTTTCTTT.